This entry features one TCR beta chain sequence. The data originate from a study of blood T cell repertoires in COVID-19. The CDR3 is made up of 14 amino acids. J lost 6 bases, V lost 6 bases, and 10 bases had no gene match. Germline V gene lookup returns CDR1 MGHDK and CDR2 SYGVNS. Methods used by the authors: Estimates of nucleated cell counts were drawn from the amplification of reference gene primers. This table comes from immunoSEQ multiplex PCR, and its TCRdb copy is limited to in-frame clones, with some not included. The V and J calls and clone size come from that table; D and trimming were worked out from the DNA. The sample consists of 70,000 to 95,000 clones, 89% of them appearing once.

Sequenced input: peripheral blood. The chain carries TRBV25-1 and TRBJ2-7; 8 nucleotides align to TRBD1. This clonotype was sampled from a man aged 45 to 65 with COVID-19, enrolled during active disease. The CDR3 coding sequence is TGTGCCAGCAGGACAGGGGCGCCAGAGGGCGAGCAGTACTTC. Its translation is CASRTGAPEGEQYF.